The 25 T cell receptor beta chains below come from one sample, sequenced in a study of T cell responses to AZD1222 COVID-19 vaccine. Using immunoSEQ multiplex PCR, the repertoire was profiled, and TCRdb retains in-frame clones only, with some absent. Altogether 100,000 to 150,000 clones are present, around 90% being singletons, with the ten largest covering 4.2%. The source was peripheral blood, collected on day 0 of AZD1222 vaccination. Receptors were obtained from an adult in good health.

The V gene is TRBV2, the J gene TRBJ1-6; D is uncertain. Trimming removed 6 bases from V and 6 bases from J, with 15 bases in between. The CDR3 totals 15 residues. CDR1 and CDR2 (germline): SNHLY, FYNNEI. This chain's CDR3 is CASRAQRAPNSPLHF. For the CDR3, the DNA is TGTGCCAGCAGGGCCCAGCGGGCTCCTAATTCACCCCTCCACTTT.

The rearrangement links TRBV6-5 to TRBJ2-3; D unclear. There are 14 residues in the CDR3. The V gene's germline CDR1 is MNHEY and CDR2 SVGAGI. V lost 2 bases and J 4 bases, leaving 10 bases between the germline ends. This CDR3 is CASSYGSSSDTQYF. CDR3 in DNA: TGTGCCAGCAGTTACGGTTCCTCGTCAGATACGCAGTATTTT.

This rearrangement joins TRBV6-4 to TRBJ1-2; D may be TRBD1 (5 bases). V was cut by 5 bases and J by 10 bases, with 14 bases left in between. In germline, CDR1 is MRHNA, CDR2 SNTAGT. This CDR3 is built from 12 residues. The CDR3 spells CASSTFIRAYTF. CDR3 sequence (DNA): TGTGCCAGCAGTACTTTTATCAGGGCCTACACCTTC.

The rearrangement uses TRBV5-1 and TRBJ2-1; 7 nucleotides agree with TRBD2. Germline assignment: CDR1 SGHRS and CDR2 YFSETQ. The CDR3 runs 16 residues. V lost 0 bases to trimming and J lost 4 bases; unmatched junction nucleotides: 7. The CDR3 reads CASSLEGRAVYNEQFF. As DNA, the CDR3 is TGCGCCAGCAGCTTGGAGGGGAGGGCCGTTTACAATGAGCAGTTCTTC.

In its sample, this clone was seen once. The chain links TRBV7-9 to TRBJ2-5, with D hard to call. Germline V lookup: CDR1 SEHNR, CDR2 FQNEAQ (reference sequence). CDR3 length: 14 amino acids. With 4 bases removed from V and 1 base from J, the gap between germline ends came to 10 bases. The CDR3 protein is CASSSWDLQETQYF. Here the CDR3 DNA reads TGTGCCAGCAGCTCCTGGGATCTCCAAGAGACCCAGTACTTC.

V and J are TRBV30 and TRBJ1-5; D not certain. The ends were cut back, 3 bases at V and 3 bases at J, with 12 bases in the middle. This CDR3 is 14 amino acids long. Germline assignment: CDR1 GTSNPN and CDR2 SVGIG (reference sequence). DNA of the CDR3: TGTGCCTGGAGGGGAACAGCTCTCAATCAGCCCCAGCATTTT. Translation: CAWRGTALNQPQHF.

The chain joins TRBV18 to TRBJ2-1; the D is unclear. Germline CDR1 and CDR2: KGHSH and LQKENI. The CDR3 has 15 residues. Trimming took off 3 bases at V and 9 bases at J, with 18 bases between the two ends. The CDR3 DNA is TGTGCCAGCTCACCTCCTTCTAGTAGTAGTGTTGAGCAGTTCTTC. This sequence encodes CASSPPSSSSVEQFF. Full variable domain (remainder filled in from reference TRBV18 and TRBJ2-1): NAGVMQNPRHLVRRRGQEARLRCSPMKGHSHVYWYRQLPEEGLKFMVYLQKENIIDESGMPKERFSAEFPKEGPSILRIQQVVRGDSAAYFCASSPPSSSSVEQFFGPGTRLTVL.

This clone was counted a single time. The gene calls are TRBV28 and TRBJ1-2; perhaps TRBD1 as D (5 bases). Germline V gene data show CDR1 as MDHEN and CDR2 as SYDVKM. Deletions cut 7 bases from V and 4 bases from J, with 13 bases between. The CDR3 extends over 13 amino acids. The CDR3 loop is CASKTAHAYGYTF. The CDR3 nucleotides read TGTGCCAGCAAGACAGCCCATGCCTATGGCTACACCTTC.

The J gene is TRBJ2-3, the V gene TRBV5-1; TRBD2 matches 8 bases. Germline V CDR1 and CDR2: SGHRS, YFSETQ. The V gene end was trimmed by 6 bases and the J gene end by 4 bases; junction bases not matched to a gene: 7. This CDR3 has 14 residues. In DNA form, the CDR3 reads TGCGCCAGCAATTCCGGGGGGGCCGCAGATACGCAGTATTTT. It specifies CASNSGGAADTQYF.

The gene calls are TRBV6-5 and TRBJ2-2; D is unclear. Germline loops: CDR1 MNHEY, CDR2 SVGAGI. Trimming took off 10 bases at V and 6 bases at J, with 15 bases between the two ends. CDR3 size: 13 residues. The CDR3 DNA follows: TGTGCCACCTGTTACGCGAGCGCCGGGGAGCTGTTTTTT. Translation gives CATCYASAGELFF.

The chain couples TRBV19 to TRBJ1-2; tentative D call: TRBD1 (5 bases). Germline-derived CDR1 and CDR2 are LNHDA and SQIVND (reference sequence). The CDR3 loop spans 11 amino acids. The CDR3 region is CTTMGDYGYTF. CDR3 DNA: TGTACCACGATGGGGGACTATGGCTACACCTTC.

V is TRBV15 and J is TRBJ2-5, with D unresolved. This CDR3 is built from 13 residues. Germline assignment: CDR1 LNHNV and CDR2 YYDKDF (reference sequence). V was clipped by 1 base and J by 5 bases, with 8 bases between them. The CDR3 region is CATSRVRWETQYF. The CDR3 coding sequence is TGTGCCACCAGCAGAGTGCGCTGGGAGACCCAGTACTTC.

The V and J genes are TRBV12-3 or TRBV12-4 and TRBJ2-1; no firm D call. V dropped 3 bases and J dropped 8 bases, with 11 bases sitting between them. The length of the CDR3 is 13 residues. Written as DNA, the CDR3 is TGTGCCAGCAGTTTGAGCTATGGGGATGAGCAGTTCTTC. Translated, it gives CASSLSYGDEQFF.

The genes are TRBV5-6 and TRBJ1-1; 7 nucleotides align to TRBD1. Germline trimming cut 4 bases from V and 5 bases from J; bases unmatched to any gene: 8. Looked up from germline, CDR1 is SGHDT and CDR2 is YYEEEE. The CDR3 is 14 amino acids. CDR3 in DNA: TGTGCCAGCAGCGCGCACAGGGGTCAAACTGAAGCTTTCTTT. Its protein product is CASSAHRGQTEAFF. Combining the CDR3 with reference TRBV5-6 and TRBJ1-1 gives the whole variable domain DAGVTQSPTHLIKTRGQQVTLRCSPKSGHDTVSWYQQALGQGPQFIFQYYEEEERQRGNFPDRFSGHQFPNYSSELNVNALLLGDSALYLCASSAHRGQTEAFFGQGTRLTVV.

The chain carries TRBV7-2 and TRBJ1-1, with D maybe TRBD1 (6 bases). The ends were cut back, 6 bases at V and 5 bases at J, with 13 bases in the middle. Germline CDR1 and CDR2: SGHTA and FQGNSA. This CDR3 is 13 amino acids long. CDR3 sequence reads: CASSPEGGTEAFF. Written as DNA, the CDR3 is TGTGCCAGCAGTCCGGAGGGGGGGACTGAAGCTTTCTTT.

The chain recombines TRBV21-1 with TRBJ1-2. TRBV21-1 constitutes a pseudogene. The CDR3 contains 13 residues. The CDR3 DNA follows: TGTGCCAGCAGCAAAGCGCTCGGGGGCGGCTACACCTTC. The encoded protein is CASSKALGGGYTF.

The gene calls are TRBV2 and TRBJ2-7; TRBD2 agrees at 9 bases. Germline lookup yields CDR1 SNHLY and CDR2 FYNNEI. There are 14 residues in the CDR3. The V and J ends lost 6 bases and 0 bases, in that order; junction bases with no gene match: 3. CDR3 DNA: TGTGCCAGCAGCCGACTAGCGGTCTCCTACGAGCAGTACTTC. Protein product: CASSRLAVSYEQYF. The whole variable domain, remainder taken from reference TRBV2 and TRBJ2-7, is EPEVTQTPSHQVTQMGQEVILRCVPISNHLYFYWYRQILGQKVEFLVSFYNNEISEKSEIFDDQFSVERPDGSNFTLKIRSTKLEDSAMYFCASSRLAVSYEQYFGPGTRLTVT.

The rearrangement uses TRBV28 and TRBJ1-1, with D perhaps matching TRBD1 (6 bases). This CDR3 comprises 14 residues. From germline, CDR1 is MDHEN and CDR2 SYDVKM. Between the trimmed V and J ends, which lost 5 bases and 7 bases, there was a span of 17 bases. The CDR3 coding sequence is TGTGCCAGCAGTAAACGGGGGGCAGGGTATGAAGCTTTCTTT. Residues: CASSKRGAGYEAFF.

The CDR3 nucleotides read TGCGCCAGCAGCTTGCGAGGCTTGAACACTGAAGCTTTCTTT. Its protein product is CASSLRGLNTEAFF. V and J are TRBV5-1 and TRBJ1-1; D unclear. Germline V gives CDR1 SGHRS, CDR2 YFSETQ. With 1 base removed from V and 0 bases from J, the gap between germline ends came to 7 bases. The CDR3 loop spans 14 amino acids.

The chain combines TRBV5-4 with TRBJ2-7; tentatively, D is TRBD1 (5 bases). V was clipped by 4 bases and J by 4 bases, with 15 bases between them. Germline CDR1 SGHNT, CDR2 YYREEE (reference sequence). CDR3 length: 14 residues. The CDR3 loop is CASSLSPTDYEQYF. DNA for the CDR3: TGTGCCAGCAGCCTCTCTCCGACAGATTACGAGCAGTACTTC.

The rearrangement links TRBV5-1 to TRBJ2-2; D unclear. Trimming removed 0 bases at V and 7 bases at J, with 7 bases between. Germline V gene sequence: CDR1 SGHRS, CDR2 YFSETQ. CDR3 size: 13 residues. The CDR3, as DNA: TGCGCCAGCAGCTTGGAGGTGGTCGGGGAGCTGTTTTTT. Its protein product is CASSLEVVGELFF.

V is TRBV9 and J is TRBJ2-4; D gene uncertain. Trimming pared 0 bases from V and 4 bases from J, leaving 17 bases between. Germline-derived CDR1 and CDR2 are SGDLS and YYNGEE. The CDR3 spans 17 residues. CDR3 in amino acids: CASSVDGPAVGKNIQYF. The CDR3 DNA is TGTGCCAGCAGCGTAGACGGTCCGGCGGTCGGGAAAAACATTCAGTACTTC.

The rearrangement uses TRBV28 and TRBJ1-4; no firm D call. Between the trimmed V and J ends, which lost 3 bases and 0 bases, there was a span of 8 bases. The CDR3 is made up of 15 amino acids. Per germline, CDR1 MDHEN and CDR2 SYDVKM. The CDR3 DNA is TGTGCCAGCAGTTTTGGGGTTGCAACTAATGAAAAACTGTTTTTT. Its protein product is CASSFGVATNEKLFF.

This chain links TRBV7-2 with TRBJ2-7; D gene unclear. CDR3 length: 16 residues. V lost 1 base and J lost 0, with 13 bases in between. CDR1 SGHTA and CDR2 FQGNSA come from the germline V gene. The CDR3 bases are TGTGCCAGCAGCTTAGACGCGGCAATGAGCTCCTACGAGCAGTACTTC. Translated: CASSLDAAMSSYEQYF.

The table lists this clone with a few counts. Germline is not matched at one junction end, which may reflect a read error. The rearrangement links TRBV28 to TRBJ2-7, with D maybe TRBD2 (5 bases). Germline V CDR1 and CDR2: MDHEN, SYDVKM. The CDR3 runs to 14 residues. The chain's CDR3 is CASSLSAGLRSQNF. Here the CDR3 DNA reads TGTGCCAGCAGTTTATCTGCGGGTCTACGTTCACAAAACTTC. Full variable domain (rest looked up from reference TRBV28 and TRBJ2-7): DVKVTQSSRYLVKRTGEKVFLECVQDMDHENMFWYRQDPGLGLRLIYFSYDVKMKEKGDIPEGYSVSREKKERFSLILESASTNQTSMYLCASSLSAGLRSQNFGPGTRLTVT.